The next 13 T cell receptor beta chains were all read from a single sample in a study of Ad26.COV2.S vaccination and SARS-CoV-2 variants. Treatment of the sample: 15 to 20 received Ad26.COV2.S at low or high dose, single or two shots; five or six received placebo; per-sample allocation not given. At day 63 after the first vaccine or placebo injection, samples were drawn. Using immunoSEQ multiplex PCR, the repertoire was profiled, and TCRdb retains in-frame clones only, with some absent. Among about 350,000 clones listed, 70% to 90% were seen once. The material was peripheral blood, obtained in a trial of Ad26.COV2.S vaccine versus placebo. The receptors were gathered from a person between 18 and 65 years old who received the Ad26.COV2.S COVID-19 vaccine or a placebo.

V and J are TRBV28 and TRBJ1-1, with D maybe TRBD1 (6 bases). The CDR3 is made up of 16 amino acids. V was trimmed by 3 bases and J by 2 bases, leaving 16 bases between them. The germline gives CDR1 MDHEN, CDR2 SYDVKM. The CDR3 DNA follows: TGTGCCAGCAGTTTTCACAGGGTTGTGCAAAACACTGAAGCTTTCTTT. Translated: CASSFHRVVQNTEAFF.

About this clone: Other DNA sequences in the same sample also yield this CDR3. V gene TRBV7-2 combines with J gene TRBJ2-7; TRBD1 agrees at 9 bases. Trimming removed 5 bases from V and 4 bases from J; junction bases left unmatched: 6. From germline, CDR1 is SGHTA and CDR2 FQGNSA. CDR3 length equals 14 residues. CDR3 residues: CASSPGQGRYEQYF. The CDR3 bases are TGTGCCAGCAGCCCAGGACAGGGGAGGTACGAGCAGTACTTC.

The rearrangement links TRBV10-3 to TRBJ2-2; the D gene could be TRBD1 or TRBD2 (5 bases each). Per the germline V gene, CDR1 is ENHRY and CDR2 is SYGVKD. This CDR3 is 15 amino acids long. V gave up 11 bases and J gave up 2 bases, with 18 bases separating them. CDR3 in amino acids: CAVQAGTVNTGELFF. The DNA for the CDR3 is TGTGCCGTTCAAGCCGGGACGGTCAACACCGGGGAGCTGTTTTTT.

DNA for the CDR3: TGTGCCAGCAGTTCCGGACAGGGGGCAGGCCAGTTCTTC. Translation: CASSSGQGAGQFF. The chain uses TRBV28 and TRBJ2-1, with 11 bases lining up with TRBD1. CDR3 length equals 13 residues. V lost 4 bases and J lost 13; bases outside the gene matches: 6. The germline V gene encodes CDR1 MDHEN and CDR2 SYDVKM.

CDR3 protein: CASSLELGRGEQYF. The CDR3 DNA reads TGTGCCAGCAGCTTAGAGCTGGGGAGGGGAGAGCAGTACTTC. The genes are TRBV7-2 and TRBJ2-7; TRBD2 agrees at 7 bases. The length of the CDR3 is 14 residues. J gave up 7 bases and V 1 base, and 7 bases lay outside the gene matches. Per the germline V gene, CDR1 is SGHTA and CDR2 is FQGNSA. Complete variable domain (other parts from reference TRBV7-2 and TRBJ2-7): GAGVSQSPSNKVTEKGKDVELRCDPISGHTALYWYRQSLGQGLEFLIYFQGNSAPDKSGLPSDRFSAERTGGSVSTLTIQRTQQEDSAVYLCASSLELGRGEQYFGPGTRLTVT.

J is TRBJ1-6 and V is TRBV5-1; 9 bases are a match to TRBD1. The CDR3 is 16 amino acids. After removal of 0 bases from V and 8 bases from J, the junction contained 6 bases not matched to a gene. Germline CDR1 reads SGHRS; CDR2 reads YFSETQ. In DNA form, the CDR3 reads TGCGCCAGCAGCTTGGGAAACAGGGGGCACGATTCACCCCTCCACTTT. This translates into CASSLGNRGHDSPLHF. The whole variable domain, remainder taken from reference TRBV5-1 and TRBJ1-6, is KAGVTQTPRYLIKTRGQQVTLSCSPISGHRSVSWYQQTPGQGLQFLFEYFSETQRNKGNFPGRFSGRQFSNSRSEMNVSTLELGDSALYLCASSLGNRGHDSPLHFGNGTRLTVT.

The gene calls are TRBV18 and TRBJ1-2, with D possibly matching TRBD1 (5 bases). The CDR3 is made up of 15 amino acids. Germline assignment: CDR1 KGHSH and CDR2 LQKENI. V lost 2 bases and J 8 bases, leaving 18 bases between the germline ends. In nucleotides, the CDR3 is TGTGCCAGCTCACCAAAACGGGCAGGGTTGTCCGGCTACACCTTC. The encoded protein is CASSPKRAGLSGYTF.

This CDR3 reads CASSPGGLSFYNEQFF. The CDR3 coding sequence is TGTGCCAGCAGTCCTGGGGGACTAAGCTTTTACAATGAGCAGTTCTTC. This sequence joins TRBV27 and TRBJ2-1, with TRBD2 identical over 7 bases. The germline CDR1 and CDR2 sequences are MNHEY and SMNVEV (reference sequence). V trimming: 5 bases; J trimming: 4 bases; junction bases outside the gene matches: 11. CDR3 length equals 16 residues.

This chain joins TRBV5-1 and TRBJ2-3, with 9 positions matching TRBD1. Germline V gene data show CDR1 as SGHRS and CDR2 as YFSETQ. With V trimmed by 4 bases and J by 2 bases, 5 bases remained unmatched. The CDR3 loop spans 15 amino acids. The CDR3 here is CASSRDRVTTDTQYF. For the CDR3, the DNA is TGCGCCAGCAGCCGGGACAGGGTGACCACAGATACGCAGTATTTT.

The chain carries TRBV19 and TRBJ2-2; a weak D match, TRBD1 (5 bases). CDR1 is LNHDA, CDR2 SQIVND, per germline (reference sequence). This CDR3 is built from 14 residues. The germline V and J ends were trimmed by 8 bases and 4 bases, with 14 bases remaining between them. The CDR3 spells CASSPGHSTGELFF. Here the CDR3 DNA reads TGTGCCAGTTCCCCTGGACACTCCACCGGGGAGCTGTTTTTT.

Points on this clone: A junction end diverges from the germline sequence, so it may reflect a read error. The chain uses TRBV12-3 or TRBV12-4 and TRBJ1-1, with 7 nucleotides matching TRBD1. The CDR3 runs to 11 residues. The CDR3 protein is CASSLRQGLRF. CDR3 bases: TGTGCCAGCAGTTTAAGACAGGGACTTCGCTTT.

This clone was observed once. This rearrangement joins TRBV6-5 to TRBJ2-5, with D perhaps TRBD1 (5 bases). V was trimmed by 2 bases and J by 1 base, leaving 11 bases between them. The germline V gene has CDR1 MNHEY and CDR2 SVGAGI. The CDR3 is made up of 15 amino acids. The CDR3 loop is CASSYGAGSQETQYF. In nucleotides, the CDR3 is TGTGCCAGCAGTTACGGGGCAGGAAGCCAAGAGACCCAGTACTTC.

This clone was counted a few times. This chain connects TRBV7-2 to TRBJ2-5; D remains unclear. Germline CDR1 is SGHTA and CDR2 is FQGNSA. Trimming stripped 3 bases from V and 4 bases from J, with 15 bases between. CDR3 length equals 15 residues. In nucleotides, the CDR3 is TGTGCCAGCAGCTTCGGAGTAGGGATTAGAGAGACCCAGTACTTC. Its translation: CASSFGVGIRETQYF.